Given below is one T cell receptor beta chain in context. Its antigen is currently not known. Per-base quality was not reported, and no clone a single base away is much larger than it. The entry originates in a study of technical replicates of blood from a handful of donors (dated by TCRdb to the late 2010s). Library prep was done by the immunoSEQ multiplex PCR assay. In TCRdb, the immuneACCESS table is reduced to in-frame sequences with V and J assigned. These tables do not hold every clone; where another copy was compared, an unresolved V gene accounts for under half, and the others remain unexplained. A total of 76,000 or so clones appear in this sample, 80% to 90% of them only once. Approximately 4.6% of the sample is in the top ten clones. From the cysteine through the phenylalanine, the CDR3 covers 16 amino acids. The CDR3 DNA has 48 bases and is translated from base 1. V is shortened by 5 bases, J by 0 bases, and the region joining them spans 16 bases. For CDR1 and CDR2, the germline V gene (reference sequence) lists PRHDT and FYEKMQ.

The chain uses TRBV13 and TRBJ1-1; matching of 5 bases hints at TRBD1 as the D gene. The sequence was collected from a human donor in good health. Some clones in this sample may be carry-over from other donors' samples. The material sequenced was PBMCs. The nucleotides are TGTGCCAGCAGCCCCCGCAGGCGGGGGTTGAACACTGAAGCTTTCTTT. Translation gives CASSPRRRGLNTEAFF.